Following are 7 T cell receptor beta chains from one sample sequenced in a study of Graves' ophthalmopathy and Graves' hyperthyroidism. RNA served as the template for amplifying TCR beta CDR3 regions. HTBI-primed first-round RT-PCR preceded second-round multiplex PCR. TCRdb re-called the multiplex PCR reads with MiXCR, one entry per CDR3 protein. The repertoire has just over 400,000 distinct CDR3 sequences, 21% of them found once; the top ten carry 2.5% to 3%. Sequencing was done on a sample of peripheral blood. These receptors were obtained from a woman aged 18-29 years with stable Graves' hyperthyroidism.

This clonotype was observed at least ten times. V and J are TRBV10-3 and TRBJ1-5, with D uncertain. Per germline, CDR1 ENHRY and CDR2 SYGVKD. Between the trimmed V and J ends, which lost 6 bases and 5 bases, there was a span of 11 bases. This CDR3 spans 13 amino acids. CDR3 sequence reads: CAIRDTADQPQHF. CDR3 DNA sequence: TGTGCCATCAGAGACACCGCCGATCAGCCCCAGCATTTT.

This sequence joins TRBV6-1 and TRBJ1-1, with D maybe TRBD1 (6 bases). This CDR3 has 13 residues. Germline V gene lookup returns CDR1 MNHNS and CDR2 SASEGT. Deletions cut 4 bases from V and 8 bases from J, with 14 bases between. CDR3 loop: CASSVGTSSEAFF. The CDR3 DNA reads TGTGCCAGCAGTGTCGGGACATCCTCCGAAGCTTTCTTT.

The V call is TRBV6-5, the J call TRBJ2-5; 7 bases align to TRBD2. The V gene end was trimmed by 4 bases and the J gene end by 5 bases; junction bases not matched to a gene: 10. Germline values: CDR1 MNHEY, CDR2 SVGAGI. There are 15 residues in the CDR3. The CDR3 DNA is TGTGCCAGCAGTTTTCCGGGAGGACCTCTGGAGACCCAGTACTTC. This encodes CASSFPGGPLETQYF.

At least ten counts were recorded for this clonotype. The chain employs TRBV27 and TRBJ2-7; perhaps TRBD2 as D (6 bases). The CDR3 loop spans 15 amino acids. CDR1 MNHEY and CDR2 SMNVEV come from the germline V gene (reference sequence). With 5 bases removed from V and 2 bases from J, the gap between germline ends came to 16 bases. The DNA for the CDR3 is TGTGCCAGCAGTCCCTTTGCGGGATATACCTACGAGCAGTACTTC. Its protein product is CASSPFAGYTYEQYF.

This clonotype was seen at least ten times. V gene TRBV12-3 or TRBV12-4 combines with J gene TRBJ1-2; the D gene is possibly TRBD1 (5 bases). Trimming left V 0 bases short and J 4 bases short, with 12 bases between. The CDR3 totals 15 residues. CDR3 nucleotides: TGTGCCAGCAGTTTAGCGGGGCGAGCGGGCTATGGCTACACCTTC. Translating gives CASSLAGRAGYGYTF.

In this sample, this clonotype turned up many times. This chain joins TRBV20-1 and TRBJ2-5; D might be TRBD1 or TRBD2, each matching 5 bases. This CDR3 spans 15 amino acids. Per germline, CDR1 DFQATT and CDR2 SNEGSKA (reference sequence). The V gene lost 0 bases and the J gene lost 5 bases, with 16 bases spanning the gap. The chain's CDR3 is CSARDEGTVRETQYF. The CDR3 DNA reads TGCAGTGCTAGAGATGAGGGGACGGTGCGGGAGACCCAGTACTTC.

There are many counts of this clonotype. V is TRBV6-2 or TRBV6-3 and J is TRBJ1-2; weak D call: TRBD1 (5 bases). Trimming left V 2 bases short and J 8 bases short, with 12 bases between. The CDR3 totals 13 residues. Germline V CDR1 and CDR2: MNHEY, SVGEGT. This chain's CDR3 is CASSYTGVYGYTF. Written as DNA, the CDR3 is TGTGCCAGCAGTTACACGGGGGTATACGGCTACACCTTC.